This T cell receptor beta chain is drawn from a study of shared T cell receptors in the human thymus. Profiled with immunoSEQ multiplex PCR; TCRdb holds only in-frame clones, not every one. The sample yields 600,000 or so clones, about 90% seen once. Germline-derived CDR1 and CDR2 are WNHNN and SYGVQD (reference sequence). V gave up 4 bases and J gave up 6 bases, with 10 bases separating them. CDR3 size: 12 residues. Separately, the same data were catalogued under a study of human thymus T cells.

The sequence was obtained from a boy younger than two with a congenital heart defect. Sequences were obtained from thymocytes. The chain uses TRBV10-1 and TRBJ2-7; the D gene is possibly TRBD2 (6 bases). The CDR3 DNA reads as TGCGCCAGCAGTGGGACTACGGGCGAGCAGTACTTC. It yields the protein CASSGTTGEQYF.